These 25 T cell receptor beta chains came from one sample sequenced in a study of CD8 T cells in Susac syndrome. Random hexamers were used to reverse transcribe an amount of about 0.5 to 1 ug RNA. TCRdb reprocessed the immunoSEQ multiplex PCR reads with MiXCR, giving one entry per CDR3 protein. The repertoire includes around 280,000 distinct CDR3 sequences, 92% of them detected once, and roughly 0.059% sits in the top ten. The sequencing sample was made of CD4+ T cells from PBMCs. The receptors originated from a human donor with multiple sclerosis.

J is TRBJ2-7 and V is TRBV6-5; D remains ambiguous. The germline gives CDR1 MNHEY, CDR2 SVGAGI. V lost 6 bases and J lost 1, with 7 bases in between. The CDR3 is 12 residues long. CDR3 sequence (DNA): TGTGCCAGCAGAGACGGGTCCTACGAGCAGTACTTC. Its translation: CASRDGSYEQYF.

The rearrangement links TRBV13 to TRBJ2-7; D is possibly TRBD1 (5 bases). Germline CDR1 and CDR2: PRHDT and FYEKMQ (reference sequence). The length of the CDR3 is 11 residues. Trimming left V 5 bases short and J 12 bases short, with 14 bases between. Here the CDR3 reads CASSQGAERYF. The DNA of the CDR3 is TGTGCCAGCAGCCAAGGGGCAGAGAGGTACTTC. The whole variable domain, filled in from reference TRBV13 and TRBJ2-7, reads AAGVIQSPRHLIKEKRETATLKCYPIPRHDTVYWYQQGPGQDPQFLISFYEKMQSDKGSIPDRFSAQQFSDYHSELNMSSLELGDSALYFCASSQGAERYFGPGTRLTVT.

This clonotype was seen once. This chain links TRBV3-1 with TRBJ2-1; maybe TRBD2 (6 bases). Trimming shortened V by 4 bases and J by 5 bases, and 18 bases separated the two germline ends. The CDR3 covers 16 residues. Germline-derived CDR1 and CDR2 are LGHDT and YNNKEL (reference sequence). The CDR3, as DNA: TGTGCCAGCAGCCCCCAAGGTACTAGCACGCACAATGAGCAGTTCTTC. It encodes CASSPQGTSTHNEQFF.

The CDR3 loop reads CASRHPVGGTGELFF. The CDR3 nucleotides are TGTGCCAGCAGACACCCCGTCGGGGGAACCGGGGAGCTGTTTTTT. V and J are TRBV27 and TRBJ2-2; D may be TRBD2 (6 bases). Germline V lookup: CDR1 MNHEY, CDR2 SMNVEV (reference sequence). This CDR3 is built from 15 residues. The V and J ends lost 6 bases and 5 bases respectively, with 16 bases between them.

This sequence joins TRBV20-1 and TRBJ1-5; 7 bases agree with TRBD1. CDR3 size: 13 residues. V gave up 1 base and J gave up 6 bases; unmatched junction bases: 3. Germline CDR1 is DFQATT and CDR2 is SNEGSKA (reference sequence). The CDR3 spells CSARGTGTQPQHF. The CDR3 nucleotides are TGCAGTGCTAGAGGGACAGGCACTCAGCCCCAGCATTTT.

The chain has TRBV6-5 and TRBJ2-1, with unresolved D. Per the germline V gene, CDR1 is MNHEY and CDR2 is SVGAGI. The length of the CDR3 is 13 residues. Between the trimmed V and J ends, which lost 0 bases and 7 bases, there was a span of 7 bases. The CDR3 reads CASSYSNGNEQFF. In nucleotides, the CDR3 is TGTGCCAGCAGTTACTCGAACGGGAATGAGCAGTTCTTC.

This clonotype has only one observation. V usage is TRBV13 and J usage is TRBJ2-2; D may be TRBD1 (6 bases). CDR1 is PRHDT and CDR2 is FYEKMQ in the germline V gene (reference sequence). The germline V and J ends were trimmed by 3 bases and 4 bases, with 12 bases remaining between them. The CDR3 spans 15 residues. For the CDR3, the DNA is TGTGCCAGCAGCTTGGACAGCCCCGTCACCGGGGAGCTGTTTTTT. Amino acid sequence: CASSLDSPVTGELFF.

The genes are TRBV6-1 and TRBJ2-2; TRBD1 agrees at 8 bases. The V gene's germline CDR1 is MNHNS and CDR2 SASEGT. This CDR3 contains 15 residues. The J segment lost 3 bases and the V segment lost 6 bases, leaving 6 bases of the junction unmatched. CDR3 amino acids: CASSFETGDTGELFF. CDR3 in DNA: TGTGCCAGCAGCTTCGAGACAGGGGACACCGGGGAGCTGTTTTTT.

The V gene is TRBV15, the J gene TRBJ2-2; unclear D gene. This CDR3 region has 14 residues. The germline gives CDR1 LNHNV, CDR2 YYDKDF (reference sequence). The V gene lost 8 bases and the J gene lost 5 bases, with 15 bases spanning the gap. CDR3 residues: CATRPGPETGELFF. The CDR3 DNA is TGTGCCACCCGACCGGGCCCTGAGACCGGGGAGCTGTTTTTT. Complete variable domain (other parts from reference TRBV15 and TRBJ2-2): DAMVIQNPRYQVTQFGKPVTLSCSQTLNHNVMYWYQQKSSQAPKLLFHYYDKDFNNEADTPDNFQSRRPNTSFCFLDIRSPGLGDTAMYLCATRPGPETGELFFGEGSRLTVL.

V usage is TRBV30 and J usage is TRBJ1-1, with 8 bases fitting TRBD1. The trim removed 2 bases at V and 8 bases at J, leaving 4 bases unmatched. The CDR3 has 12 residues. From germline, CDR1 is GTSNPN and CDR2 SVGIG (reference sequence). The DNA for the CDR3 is TGTGCCTGGAGTCCGGACAGGGAGGAAGCTTTCTTT. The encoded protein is CAWSPDREEAFF.

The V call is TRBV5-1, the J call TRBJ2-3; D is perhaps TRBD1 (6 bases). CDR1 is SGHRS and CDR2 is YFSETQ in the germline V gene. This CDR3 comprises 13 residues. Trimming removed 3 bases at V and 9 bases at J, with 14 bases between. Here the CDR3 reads CASSSGATGTQYF. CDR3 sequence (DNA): TGCGCCAGCAGCTCGGGCGCGACAGGCACGCAGTATTTT.

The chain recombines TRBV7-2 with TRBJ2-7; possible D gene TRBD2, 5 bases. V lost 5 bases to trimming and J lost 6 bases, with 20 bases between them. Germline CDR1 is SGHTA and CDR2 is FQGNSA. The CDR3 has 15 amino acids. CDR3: CASSLDWGATTEQYF. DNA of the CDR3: TGTGCCAGCAGCCTAGACTGGGGAGCCACTACCGAGCAGTACTTC.

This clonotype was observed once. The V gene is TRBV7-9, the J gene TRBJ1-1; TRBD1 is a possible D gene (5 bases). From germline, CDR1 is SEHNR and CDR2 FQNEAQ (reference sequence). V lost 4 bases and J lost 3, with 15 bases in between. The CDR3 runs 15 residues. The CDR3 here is CASSWARQLDTEAFF. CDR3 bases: TGTGCCAGCAGCTGGGCCAGACAGCTCGACACTGAAGCTTTCTTT.

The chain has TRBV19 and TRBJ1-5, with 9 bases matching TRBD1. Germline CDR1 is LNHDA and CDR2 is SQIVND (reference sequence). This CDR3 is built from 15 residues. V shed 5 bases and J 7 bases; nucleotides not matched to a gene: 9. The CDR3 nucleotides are TGTGCCAGTAGTGCCCAACAGGGGGCTGAGCAGCCCCAGCATTTT. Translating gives CASSAQQGAEQPQHF.

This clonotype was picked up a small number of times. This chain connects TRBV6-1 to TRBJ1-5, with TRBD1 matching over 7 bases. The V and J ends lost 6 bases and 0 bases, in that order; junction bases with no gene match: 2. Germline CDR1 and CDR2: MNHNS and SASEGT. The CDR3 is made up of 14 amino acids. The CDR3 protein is CASRRDSSNQPQHF. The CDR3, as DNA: TGTGCCAGCAGGAGGGACAGTAGCAATCAGCCCCAGCATTTT.

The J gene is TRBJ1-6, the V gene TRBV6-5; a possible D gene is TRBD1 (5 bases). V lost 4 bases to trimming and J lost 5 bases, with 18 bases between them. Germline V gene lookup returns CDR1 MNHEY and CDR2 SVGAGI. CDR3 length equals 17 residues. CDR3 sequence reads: CASSFTVGAYDNSPLHF. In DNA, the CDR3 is TGTGCCAGCAGTTTCACAGTAGGGGCCTACGATAATTCACCCCTCCACTTT.

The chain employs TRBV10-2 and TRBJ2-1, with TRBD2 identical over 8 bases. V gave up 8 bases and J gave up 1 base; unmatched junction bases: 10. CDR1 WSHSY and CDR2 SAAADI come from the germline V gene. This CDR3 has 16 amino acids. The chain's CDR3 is CASGGGSLMSYNEQFF. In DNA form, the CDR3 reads TGCGCCAGCGGCGGGGGGTCCCTCATGTCCTACAATGAGCAGTTCTTC.

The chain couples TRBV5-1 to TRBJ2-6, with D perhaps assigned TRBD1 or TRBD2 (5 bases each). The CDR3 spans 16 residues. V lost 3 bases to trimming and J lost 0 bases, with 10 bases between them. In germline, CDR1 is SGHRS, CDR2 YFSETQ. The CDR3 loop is CASSSGRISGANVLTF. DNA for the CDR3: TGCGCCAGCAGCTCGGGACGGATCTCTGGGGCCAACGTCCTGACTTTC.

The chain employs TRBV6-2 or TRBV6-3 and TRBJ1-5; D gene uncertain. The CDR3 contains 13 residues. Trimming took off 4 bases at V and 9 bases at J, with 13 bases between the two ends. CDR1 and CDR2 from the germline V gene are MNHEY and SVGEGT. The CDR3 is CASSSPLSSPQHF. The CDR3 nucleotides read TGTGCCAGCAGTTCTCCCCTGAGCTCGCCCCAGCATTTT.

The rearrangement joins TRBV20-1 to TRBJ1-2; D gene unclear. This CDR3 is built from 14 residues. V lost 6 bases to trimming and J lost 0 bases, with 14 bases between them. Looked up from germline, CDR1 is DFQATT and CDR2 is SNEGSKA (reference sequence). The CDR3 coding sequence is TGCAGTGCCCTACTGGGCAGATCTAACTATGGCTACACCTTC. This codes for CSALLGRSNYGYTF.

This CDR3 is CAWSVGTDRAPLHF. The CDR3 nucleotides are TGTGCCTGGAGTGTGGGGACTGACAGGGCACCCCTCCACTTT. The chain joins TRBV30 to TRBJ1-6; 7 nucleotides match TRBD1. The CDR3 is 14 amino acids. The V segment lost 0 bases and the J segment 11 bases; nucleotides outside the gene matches: 7. Germline CDR1 is GTSNPN and CDR2 is SVGIG (reference sequence).

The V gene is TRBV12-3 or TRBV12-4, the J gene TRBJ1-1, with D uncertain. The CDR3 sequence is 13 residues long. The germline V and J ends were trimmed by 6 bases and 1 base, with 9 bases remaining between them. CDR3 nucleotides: TGTGCCAGCAGGTTTGCGGCGAACACTGAAGCTTTCTTT. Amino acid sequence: CASRFAANTEAFF.

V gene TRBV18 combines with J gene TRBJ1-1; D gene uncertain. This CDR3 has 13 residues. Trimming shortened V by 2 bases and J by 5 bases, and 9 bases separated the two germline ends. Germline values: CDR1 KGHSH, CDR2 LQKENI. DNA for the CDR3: TGTGCCAGCTCACCATTGGAGGGTACTGAAGCTTTCTTT. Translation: CASSPLEGTEAFF. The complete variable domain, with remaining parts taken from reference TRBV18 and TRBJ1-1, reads NAGVMQNPRHLVRRRGQEARLRCSPMKGHSHVYWYRQLPEEGLKFMVYLQKENIIDESGMPKERFSAEFPKEGPSILRIQQVVRGDSAAYFCASSPLEGTEAFFGQGTRLTVV.

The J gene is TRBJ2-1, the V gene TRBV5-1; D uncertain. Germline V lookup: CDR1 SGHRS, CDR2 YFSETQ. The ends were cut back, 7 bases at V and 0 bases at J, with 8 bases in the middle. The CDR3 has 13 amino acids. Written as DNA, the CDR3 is TGCGCCAGCGGGTTGGGCTCCTACAATGAGCAGTTCTTC. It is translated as CASGLGSYNEQFF.

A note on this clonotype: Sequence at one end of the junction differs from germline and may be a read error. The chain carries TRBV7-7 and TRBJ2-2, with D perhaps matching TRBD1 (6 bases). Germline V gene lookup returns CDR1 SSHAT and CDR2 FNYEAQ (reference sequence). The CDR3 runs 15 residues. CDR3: CASSLLTGNTGELFF. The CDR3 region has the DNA TGTGCTAGCAGCTTGTTGACAGGGAACACCGGGGAGCTGTTTTTT.